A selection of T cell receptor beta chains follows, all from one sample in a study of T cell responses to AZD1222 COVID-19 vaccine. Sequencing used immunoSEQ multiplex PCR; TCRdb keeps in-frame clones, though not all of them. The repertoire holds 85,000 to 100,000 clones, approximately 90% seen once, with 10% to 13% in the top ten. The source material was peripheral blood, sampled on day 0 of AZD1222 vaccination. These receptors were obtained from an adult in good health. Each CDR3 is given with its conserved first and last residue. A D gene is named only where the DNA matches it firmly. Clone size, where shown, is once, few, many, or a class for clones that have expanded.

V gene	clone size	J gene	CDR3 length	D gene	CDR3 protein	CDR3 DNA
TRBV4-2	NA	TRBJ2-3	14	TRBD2	CASGGTSGKDTQYF	TGTGCCAGCGGCGGGACTAGCGGAAAAGATACGCAGTATTTT
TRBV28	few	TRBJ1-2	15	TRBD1	CASSKWTGGNYGYTF	TGTGCCAGCAGCAAGTGGACAGGGGGCAACTATGGCTACACCTTC
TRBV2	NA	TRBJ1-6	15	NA	CASNHGYSYNSPLHF	TGTGCCAGCAATCACGGGTACTCCTATAATTCACCCCTCCACTTT
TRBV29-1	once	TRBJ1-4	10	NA	CSVGGEKLFF	TGCAGCGTTGGAGGAGAAAAACTGTTTTTT
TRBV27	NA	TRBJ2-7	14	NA	CASSPTTGRYEQYF	TGTGCCAGCAGTCCCACGACAGGGAGGTACGAGCAGTACTTC
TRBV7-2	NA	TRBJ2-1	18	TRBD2	CASSLALLAAGGYNEQFF	TGTGCCAGCAGCTTAGCCCTCCTTGCAGCGGGGGGATACAATGAGCAGTTCTTC
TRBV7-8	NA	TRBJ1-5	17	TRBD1	CASSLEQGGLGNQPQHF	TGTGCCAGCAGCTTAGAACAGGGGGGTTTGGGGAATCAGCCCCAGCATTTT
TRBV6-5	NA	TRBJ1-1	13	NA	CASRLEQVTEAFF	TGTGCCAGCAGACTGGAACAGGTTACTGAAGCTTTCTTT
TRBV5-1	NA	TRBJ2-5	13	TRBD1	CASSVTGAETQYF	TGCGCCAGCAGCGTGACAGGGGCAGAGACCCAGTACTTC
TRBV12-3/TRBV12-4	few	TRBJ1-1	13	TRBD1	CASSWTGNTEAFF	TGTGCCAGCAGCTGGACAGGGAACACTGAAGCTTTCTTT
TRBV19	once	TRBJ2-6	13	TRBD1	CAGGQAGANVLTF	TGTGCCGGAGGACAGGCTGGGGCCAACGTCCTGACTTTC
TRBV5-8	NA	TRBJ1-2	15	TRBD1	CASSSTGTGGYGYTF	TGTGCCAGCAGCTCGACCGGGACAGGGGGCTATGGCTACACCTTC
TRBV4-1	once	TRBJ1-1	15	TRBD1	CASSQDNREGARAFF	TGCGCCAGCAGCCAAGATAACAGGGAGGGGGCTCGAGCTTTCTTT
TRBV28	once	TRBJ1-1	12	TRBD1	CASSFGGQRAFF	TGTGCCAGCAGTTTTGGGGGACAGAGAGCTTTCTTT
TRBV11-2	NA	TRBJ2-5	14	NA	CASSPRQNQETQYF	TGTGCCAGCAGCCCTCGACAGAATCAAGAGACCCAGTACTTC
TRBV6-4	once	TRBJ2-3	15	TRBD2	CASSDAGGAPDTQYF	TGTGCCAGCAGTGACGCCGGGGGGGCCCCAGATACGCAGTATTTT
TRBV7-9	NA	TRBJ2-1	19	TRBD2	CASSPLPLGGGNSYNEQFF	TGTGCCAGCAGCCCCCTCCCGCTTGGGGGGGGGAACTCCTACAATGAGCAGTTCTTC
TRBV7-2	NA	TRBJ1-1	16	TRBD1	CASSFSGGTGTTEAFF	TGTGCCAGCAGCTTCAGTGGGGGGACAGGGACTACTGAAGCTTTCTTT
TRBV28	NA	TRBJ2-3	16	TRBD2	CASRKTSGASTDTQYF	TGTGCCAGCAGGAAGACTAGCGGAGCTAGCACAGATACGCAGTATTTT
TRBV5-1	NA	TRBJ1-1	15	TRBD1	CASSFVTGLDTEAFF	TGCGCCAGCAGCTTCGTGACAGGGTTGGACACTGAAGCTTTCTTT
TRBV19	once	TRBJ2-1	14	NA	CASNGGPLGDEQFF	TGTGCCAGTAACGGCGGGCCACTAGGCGATGAGCAGTTCTTC
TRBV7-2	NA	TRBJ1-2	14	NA	CASSRPGANYGYTF	TGTGCCAGCAGCCGCCCAGGGGCTAACTATGGCTACACCTTC
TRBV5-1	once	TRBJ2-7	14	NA	CASSPHPGNYEQYF	TGCGCCAGCAGCCCCCATCCAGGCAACTACGAGCAGTACTTC
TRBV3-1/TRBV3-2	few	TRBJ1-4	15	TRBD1	CASSQGDRGYEKLFF	TGTGCCAGCAGCCAAGGGGACAGGGGATATGAAAAACTGTTTTTT
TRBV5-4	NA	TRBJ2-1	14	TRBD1	CASSFRGPYNEQFF	TGTGCCAGCAGCTTTAGGGGGCCATACAATGAGCAGTTCTTC
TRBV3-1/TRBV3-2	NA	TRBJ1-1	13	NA	CASSQVGGGEAFF	TGTGCCAGCAGCCAAGTAGGTGGTGGGGAAGCTTTCTTT
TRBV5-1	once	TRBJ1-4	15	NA	CASSLWDPTNEKLFF	TGCGCCAGCAGCTTGTGGGACCCAACTAATGAAAAACTGTTTTTT
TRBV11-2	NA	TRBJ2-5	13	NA	CASSLERTETQYF	TGTGCCAGCAGCTTAGAACGGACAGAGACCCAGTACTTC
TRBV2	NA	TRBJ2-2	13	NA	CASSWGPSGELFF	TGTGCCAGCAGCTGGGGACCATCCGGGGAGCTGTTTTTT
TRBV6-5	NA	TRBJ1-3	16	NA	CASSYSEGISGNTIYF	TGTGCCAGCAGTTACTCGGAGGGAATCTCTGGAAACACCATATATTTT
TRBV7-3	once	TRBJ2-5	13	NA	CASSFGGRETQYF	TGTGCCAGCAGCTTTGGAGGTCGGGAGACCCAGTACTTC
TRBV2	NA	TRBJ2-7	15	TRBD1	CASSEFRDREYEQYF	TGTGCCAGCAGTGAATTTAGGGACAGGGAGTACGAGCAGTACTTC
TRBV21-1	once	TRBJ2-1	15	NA	CASSKWERRYNEQFF	TGTGCCAGCAGCAAATGGGAGCGGAGGTACAATGAGCAGTTCTTC
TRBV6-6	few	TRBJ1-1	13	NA	CASSYARGSGAFF	TGTGCCAGCAGTTACGCTCGAGGATCGGGAGCTTTCTTT
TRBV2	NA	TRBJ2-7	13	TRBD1	CASSGDRAREQYF	TGTGCCAGCAGTGGGGACAGGGCACGAGAGCAGTACTTC
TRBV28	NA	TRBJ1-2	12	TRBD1	CASRGTVYGYTF	TGTGCCAGCAGGGGGACAGTCTATGGCTACACCTTC
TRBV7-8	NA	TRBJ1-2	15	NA	CASSLGVGGNYGYTF	TGTGCCAGCAGCTTAGGGGTAGGGGGGAACTATGGCTACACCTTC
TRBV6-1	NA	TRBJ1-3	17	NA	CASSDTGLPTAARTIYF	TGTGCCAGCAGTGATACAGGCCTTCCGACGGCGGCCAGAACCATATATTTT
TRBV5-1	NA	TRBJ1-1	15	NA	CASSLGDLPNTEAFF	TGCGCCAGCAGCTTGGGTGACTTACCGAACACTGAAGCTTTCTTT
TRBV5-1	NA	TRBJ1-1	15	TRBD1	CASSLAGTGNAEAFF	TGCGCCAGCAGCTTGGCCGGGACAGGGAATGCTGAAGCTTTCTTT
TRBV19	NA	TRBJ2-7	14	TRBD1	CASSIEGTAYEQYF	TGTGCCAGTAGTATAGAGGGGACAGCGTACGAGCAGTACTTC
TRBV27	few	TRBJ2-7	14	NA	CASSLQGPSYEQYF	TGTGCCAGCAGTTTACAGGGGCCCTCCTACGAGCAGTACTTC